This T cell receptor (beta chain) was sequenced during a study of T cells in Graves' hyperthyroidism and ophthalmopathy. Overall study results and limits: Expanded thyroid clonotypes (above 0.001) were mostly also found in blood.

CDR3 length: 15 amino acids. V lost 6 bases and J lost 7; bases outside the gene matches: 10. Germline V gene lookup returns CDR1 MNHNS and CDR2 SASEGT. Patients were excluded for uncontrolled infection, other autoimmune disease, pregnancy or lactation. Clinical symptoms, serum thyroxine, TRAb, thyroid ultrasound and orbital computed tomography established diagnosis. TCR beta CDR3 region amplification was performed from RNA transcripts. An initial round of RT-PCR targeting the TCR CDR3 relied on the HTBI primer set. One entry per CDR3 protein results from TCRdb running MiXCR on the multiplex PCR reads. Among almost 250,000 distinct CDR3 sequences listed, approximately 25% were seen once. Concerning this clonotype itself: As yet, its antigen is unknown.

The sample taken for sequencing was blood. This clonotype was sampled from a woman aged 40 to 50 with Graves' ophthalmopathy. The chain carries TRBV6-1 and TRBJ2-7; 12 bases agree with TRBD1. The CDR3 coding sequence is TGTGCCAGCAGAACATCGGGACAGGGGGCAATAGAGCAGTACTTC. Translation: CASRTSGQGAIEQYF.